The rows below give T cell receptor beta chains drawn from one sample of a study of blood T cell repertoires in COVID-19. Only in-frame clones appear in the TCRdb table, and some are missing; sequencing was by immunoSEQ multiplex PCR. The table shows around 370,000 clones, with approximately 90% occurring only once. Sequenced: PBMCs or T cells enriched from blood (not recorded which). These TCRs come from a woman aged 18-29 years who had recovered from COVID-19. Each CDR3 is given with its conserved first and last residue. The D gene is left open where the match is weak. Not every row has a clone size; where given, it reads once, few, many or a size class.

d_call: -
v_call: TRBV7-9
j_call: TRBJ2-5
clone_size: -
cdr3_aa: CASSPRNPGLKETQYF
cdr3_nt: TGTGCCAGCAGCCCCCGAAACCCAGGATTGAAAGAGACCCAGTACTTC

d_call: -
v_call: TRBV29-1
j_call: TRBJ1-6
clone_size: once
cdr3_aa: CSNRDGNSPLHF
cdr3_nt: TGCAGTAACCGGGATGGAAATTCACCCCTCCACTTT

d_call: TRBD1
v_call: TRBV27
j_call: TRBJ1-1
clone_size: -
cdr3_aa: CASSGPGTENTEAFF
cdr3_nt: TGTGCCAGCAGTGGCCCCGGGACAGAGAACACTGAAGCTTTCTTT

d_call: -
v_call: TRBV5-4
j_call: TRBJ2-5
clone_size: -
cdr3_aa: CASSFALRETQYF
cdr3_nt: TGTGCCAGCAGCTTCGCCCTCAGAGAGACCCAGTACTTC

d_call: -
v_call: TRBV6-1
j_call: TRBJ1-4
clone_size: -
cdr3_aa: CASSESVKLFF
cdr3_nt: TGTGCCAGCAGTGAATCCGTAAAACTGTTTTTT

d_call: -
v_call: TRBV25-1
j_call: TRBJ2-6
clone_size: -
cdr3_aa: CATHRDTSGANVLTF
cdr3_nt: TGTGCCACCCACAGGGATACCTCTGGGGCCAACGTCCTGACTTTC

d_call: TRBD2
v_call: TRBV30
j_call: TRBJ2-1
clone_size: -
cdr3_aa: CAWTSLGLAGEGEQFF
cdr3_nt: TGTGCCTGGACTTCACTGGGACTAGCGGGGGAAGGGGAGCAGTTCTTC

d_call: -
v_call: TRBV7-3
j_call: TRBJ2-2
clone_size: once
cdr3_aa: CASSLDGRGDTGELFF
cdr3_nt: TGTGCCAGCAGCTTAGATGGCAGGGGGGACACCGGGGAGCTGTTTTTT

d_call: TRBD1
v_call: TRBV5-4
j_call: TRBJ1-2
clone_size: -
cdr3_aa: CASSSADRGDPSGYTF
cdr3_nt: TGTGCCAGCAGTTCCGCTGACAGGGGGGATCCCTCTGGCTACACCTTC

d_call: -
v_call: TRBV6-5
j_call: TRBJ1-5
clone_size: -
cdr3_aa: CASSPSRLNQPQHF
cdr3_nt: TGTGCCAGCAGTCCATCCAGACTTAATCAGCCCCAGCATTTT

d_call: TRBD2
v_call: TRBV9
j_call: TRBJ2-3
clone_size: -
cdr3_aa: CASSVGGTGGLDTQYF
cdr3_nt: TGTGCCAGCAGCGTAGGAGGAACGGGGGGGTTGGATACGCAGTATTTT

d_call: TRBD1
v_call: TRBV28
j_call: TRBJ1-4
clone_size: -
cdr3_aa: CASSSRGLGEKLFF
cdr3_nt: TGTGCCAGCAGTTCCAGGGGGCTGGGTGAAAAACTGTTTTTT

d_call: TRBD1
v_call: TRBV6-5
j_call: TRBJ1-1
clone_size: -
cdr3_aa: CASSIGQENTEAFF
cdr3_nt: TGTGCCAGCAGTATCGGACAGGAGAACACTGAAGCTTTCTTT

d_call: -
v_call: TRBV11-2
j_call: TRBJ1-1
clone_size: -
cdr3_aa: CASSSHRDKKAFF
cdr3_nt: TGTGCCAGCAGCTCCCACCGGGACAAAAAAGCTTTCTTT

d_call: TRBD1
v_call: TRBV7-9
j_call: TRBJ1-2
clone_size: -
cdr3_aa: CASSWADRGSDGYTF
cdr3_nt: TGTGCCAGCAGCTGGGCGGACAGGGGATCCGATGGCTACACCTTC

d_call: -
v_call: TRBV19
j_call: TRBJ1-5
clone_size: -
cdr3_aa: CASSGRVAQSNQPQHF
cdr3_nt: TGTGCCAGTAGTGGGCGGGTCGCACAGAGCAATCAGCCCCAGCATTTT

d_call: TRBD1
v_call: TRBV2
j_call: TRBJ1-1
clone_size: -
cdr3_aa: CASSRNRGSNTEAFF
cdr3_nt: TGTGCCAGCAGTCGCAACAGGGGCTCAAACACTGAAGCTTTCTTT

d_call: TRBD2
v_call: TRBV5-1
j_call: TRBJ2-2
clone_size: -
cdr3_aa: CASSLDLAGIGELFF
cdr3_nt: TGCGCCAGCAGCTTGGACCTAGCGGGGATCGGGGAGCTGTTTTTT

d_call: TRBD1
v_call: TRBV6-5
j_call: TRBJ1-2
clone_size: -
cdr3_aa: CASSRTQGEGYGYTF
cdr3_nt: TGTGCCAGCAGTCGAACACAGGGGGAAGGGTATGGCTACACCTTC

d_call: -
v_call: TRBV9
j_call: TRBJ2-7
clone_size: -
cdr3_aa: CASSPDQEPYEQYF
cdr3_nt: TGTGCCAGCAGCCCAGACCAGGAACCCTACGAGCAGTACTTC

d_call: TRBD1
v_call: TRBV7-9
j_call: TRBJ2-2
clone_size: -
cdr3_aa: CASRQGAPGELFF
cdr3_nt: TGTGCCAGCAGACAGGGGGCCCCCGGGGAGCTGTTTTTT

d_call: -
v_call: TRBV5-8
j_call: TRBJ1-2
clone_size: -
cdr3_aa: CASSTTPGAPYGYTF
cdr3_nt: TGTGCCAGCAGCACTACGCCGGGAGCTCCCTATGGCTACACCTTC

d_call: TRBD1
v_call: TRBV4-2
j_call: TRBJ1-1
clone_size: -
cdr3_aa: CASSHALIDRGTEAFF
cdr3_nt: TGTGCCAGCAGCCACGCTCTTATCGACAGGGGCACTGAAGCTTTCTTT

d_call: -
v_call: TRBV7-2
j_call: TRBJ1-5
clone_size: -
cdr3_aa: CASSLDVGLGRQPQHF
cdr3_nt: TGTGCCAGCAGCTTAGATGTCGGATTGGGCCGTCAGCCCCAGCATTTT

d_call: -
v_call: TRBV3-1/TRBV3-2
j_call: TRBJ1-1
clone_size: -
cdr3_aa: CASSRIQGNTEAFF
cdr3_nt: TGTGCCAGCAGCCGGATACAGGGAAACACTGAAGCTTTCTTT

d_call: -
v_call: TRBV28
j_call: TRBJ2-7
clone_size: -
cdr3_aa: CASSSLTLSYEQYF
cdr3_nt: TGTGCCAGCAGTTCTCTGACTTTATCCTACGAGCAGTACTTC

d_call: TRBD1
v_call: TRBV2
j_call: TRBJ1-5
clone_size: -
cdr3_aa: CASGRGLYGNQPQHF
cdr3_nt: TGTGCTAGCGGCAGGGGGCTGTACGGCAATCAGCCCCAGCATTTT

d_call: -
v_call: TRBV18
j_call: TRBJ1-2
clone_size: -
cdr3_aa: CASSAGGDYGYTF
cdr3_nt: TGTGCCAGCTCAGCAGGAGGGGACTATGGCTACACCTTC

d_call: -
v_call: TRBV11-3
j_call: TRBJ2-5
clone_size: -
cdr3_aa: CASSLQGETQYF
cdr3_nt: TGTGCCAGCAGCTTACAGGGCGAGACCCAGTACTTC

d_call: -
v_call: TRBV6-6
j_call: TRBJ1-2
clone_size: -
cdr3_aa: CASSLENYGYTF
cdr3_nt: TGTGCCAGCAGTTTAGAAAACTATGGCTACACCTTC

d_call: -
v_call: TRBV18
j_call: TRBJ2-1
clone_size: -
cdr3_aa: CASSPGLENEQFF
cdr3_nt: TGTGCCAGCTCACCGGGACTCGAGAATGAGCAGTTCTTC

d_call: TRBD1
v_call: TRBV9
j_call: TRBJ1-1
clone_size: -
cdr3_aa: CASSGMTGRSFF
cdr3_nt: TGTGCCAGCAGCGGTATGACAGGGAGGTCTTTCTTT

d_call: TRBD1
v_call: TRBV28
j_call: TRBJ2-7
clone_size: -
cdr3_aa: CASSLFRGREQYF
cdr3_nt: TGTGCCAGCAGTTTATTCAGGGGGCGGGAGCAGTACTTC